These T cell receptor beta chains were read from a single sample in a study of T cell responses to AZD1222 COVID-19 vaccine. Clones were read by immunoSEQ multiplex PCR, and TCRdb kept only the in-frame ones, dropping some. The sample includes 86,000 or so clones, around 90% of them seen just once. This specimen was peripheral blood, taken on day 0 of AZD1222 vaccination. The receptors originated from an adult in good health. Each CDR3 is given with its conserved first and last residue. A D gene is named only where the DNA matches it firmly. The size field is filled for only some rows; it gives once, few, many or a size class.

TRBJ1-3,.,.,13,TRBV7-6,TGTGCCAGCAGCCTTCCCTCTGGAAACACCATATATTTT,CASSLPSGNTIYF
TRBJ2-2,TRBD1,.,15,TRBV7-6,TGTGCCAGCAGTCTAGGGACAGCGAACACCGGGGAGCTGTTTTTT,CASSLGTANTGELFF
TRBJ2-7,TRBD1,.,17,TRBV27,TGTGCCAGCAGTTTCTATCCGGGACAGGGGAGGATCTACGAGCAGTACTTC,CASSFYPGQGRIYEQYF
TRBJ1-3,.,.,16,TRBV7-9,TGTGCCAGCAGCTTAGGCACAGGCAGACCTGGAAACACCATATATTTT,CASSLGTGRPGNTIYF
TRBJ2-2,.,.,12,TRBV7-9,TGTGCCAGCAGCCCCCCACCCGGGGAGCTGTTTTTT,CASSPPPGELFF
TRBJ1-3,.,.,15,TRBV13,TGTGCCAGCAGCTTGGGGGGGCGCGCTGGAAACACCATATATTTT,CASSLGGRAGNTIYF
TRBJ1-6,.,.,16,TRBV28,TGTGCCAGCAGGAGCGGGCTTCGGGACTATAATTCACCCCTCCACTTT,CASRSGLRDYNSPLHF
TRBJ2-7,.,.,15,TRBV10-3,TGTGCCATCAGTGCGATGACAGAGACCTCCTACGAGCAGTACTTC,CAISAMTETSYEQYF
TRBJ2-1,.,.,15,TRBV9,TGTGCCAGCAGCGTTGGGGCTAGCGATTACAATGAGCAGTTCTTC,CASSVGASDYNEQFF
TRBJ2-1,TRBD2,.,16,TRBV28,TGTGCCAGCAGTTTGGGTGGTGGCGGGAGGTATCATTCTCTGTTCTTC,CASSLGGGGRYHSLFF
TRBJ1-6,TRBD1,once,18,TRBV30,TGTGCCTGGACTAAAAGAGGGGGCCGGAGCTCCTATAATTCACCCCTCCACTTT,CAWTKRGGRSSYNSPLHF
TRBJ1-4,.,.,16,TRBV4-2,TGTGCCAGCAGCCGTTCACAGGGCGAGGGGAATGAAAAACTGTTTTTT,CASSRSQGEGNEKLFF
TRBJ1-5,.,.,16,TRBV14,TGTGCCAGCAGCCAGGAGAGGGGGAGGGCTAATCAGCCCCAGCATTTT,CASSQERGRANQPQHF
TRBJ1-6,TRBD1,.,15,TRBV2,TGTGCCAGCAACCCAGGGGGCTCCTATAATTCACCCCTCCACTTT,CASNPGGSYNSPLHF
TRBJ2-7,TRBD1,.,14,TRBV10-3,TGTGCCATCAGTGAAAGGGACAGGGTCGGCGAGCAGTACTTC,CAISERDRVGEQYF
TRBJ1-5,.,.,15,TRBV18,TGTGCCAGCTCACCCGAGGGATGGGCGAATCAGCCCCAGCATTTT,CASSPEGWANQPQHF
TRBJ1-2,.,.,13,TRBV3-1/TRBV3-2,TGTGCCAGCAGCCAAGGGACAGCCTATGGCTACACCTTC,CASSQGTAYGYTF
TRBJ1-2,.,.,15,TRBV27,TGTGCCAGCAGTTTATCGAGAGAAGCTAACTATGGCTACACCTTC,CASSLSREANYGYTF
TRBJ1-2,.,once,17,TRBV19,TGTGCCAGTAGTATAGATCTGTCAGCGGGAAATACCTATGGCTACACCTTC,CASSIDLSAGNTYGYTF
TRBJ1-5,TRBD1,.,17,TRBV7-9,TGTGCCAGCAGCTTAGGGCAGGGGGAGCGGAGCAATCAGCCCCAGCATTTT,CASSLGQGERSNQPQHF
TRBJ2-2,.,.,16,TRBV7-9,TGTGCCAGCAGCTTAGGCCAGGGAGCGAACACCGGGGAGCTGTTTTTT,CASSLGQGANTGELFF
TRBJ1-5,TRBD1,.,15,TRBV2,TGTGCCAGCAGTCAGGACAGGGTTAACAATCAGCCCCAGCATTTT,CASSQDRVNNQPQHF
TRBJ2-5,TRBD1,.,15,TRBV9,TGTGCCAGCAGCGCTGCGGGACAGGGGGTAGAGACCCAGTACTTC,CASSAAGQGVETQYF
TRBJ1-6,.,.,13,TRBV2,TGTGCCAGCAGTCCGGGGTTGGCTTCACCCCTCCACTTT,CASSPGLASPLHF
TRBJ1-5,.,few,14,TRBV2,TGTGCCAGCAGTGAGGGGCAGGTCAGCGAGCCCCAGCATTTT,CASSEGQVSEPQHF
TRBJ2-2,.,.,15,TRBV2,TGTGCCAGCAGTGAAGCGCTTCAGAACACCGGGGAGCTGTTTTTT,CASSEALQNTGELFF
TRBJ1-5,.,once,17,TRBV25-1,TGTGCCAGCAGTGATCAGTTAACAGGGCGAGCCAATCAGCCCCAGCATTTT,CASSDQLTGRANQPQHF
TRBJ1-2,.,few,14,TRBV19,TGTGCCAGTAGTGCATCATTGGGCAACTATGGCTACACCTTC,CASSASLGNYGYTF